This T cell receptor (beta chain) was sequenced for a study of T cell changes during pregnancy in multiple sclerosis. TCRdb's table, derived via immunoSEQ multiplex PCR, lists solely in-frame clones and lacks some. The table lists tens of thousands of clones, almost 97% of them singletons. This CDR3 contains 15 residues. Germline-derived CDR1 and CDR2 are MNHEY and SMNVEV (reference sequence). V lost 2 bases to trimming and J lost 0 bases, with 11 bases between them. This sequence was found in a female donor with multiple sclerosis, enrolled in a pregnancy study. The J gene is TRBJ2-7, the V gene TRBV27; D gene uncertain. The source material was CD8+ T cells from peripheral blood mononuclear cells, sampled after pregnancy. The CDR3, as DNA: TGTGCCAGCAGTTTACTCCCTAGGAGCTCCTACGAGCAGTACTTC. This encodes CASSLLPRSSYEQYF.